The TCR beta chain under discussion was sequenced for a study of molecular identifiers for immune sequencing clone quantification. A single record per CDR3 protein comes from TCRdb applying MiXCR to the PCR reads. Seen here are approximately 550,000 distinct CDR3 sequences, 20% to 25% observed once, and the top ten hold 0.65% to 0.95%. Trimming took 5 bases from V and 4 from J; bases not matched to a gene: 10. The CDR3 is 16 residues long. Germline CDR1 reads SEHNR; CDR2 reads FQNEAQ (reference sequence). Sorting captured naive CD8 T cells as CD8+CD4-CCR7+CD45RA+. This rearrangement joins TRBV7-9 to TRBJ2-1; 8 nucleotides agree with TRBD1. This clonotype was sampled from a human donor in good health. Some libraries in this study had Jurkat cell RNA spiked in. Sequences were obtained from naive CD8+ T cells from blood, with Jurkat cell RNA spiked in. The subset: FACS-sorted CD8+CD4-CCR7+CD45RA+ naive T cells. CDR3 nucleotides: TGTGCCAGCAGCCTGCAAGGACAGGGATTATACAATGAGCAGTTCTTC. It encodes CASSLQGQGLYNEQFF.